Below are 7 T cell receptor beta chains sequenced from a single sample in a study of post-analysis software for immune sequencing data. cDNA libraries of TCR beta carried unique molecular identifiers. TCRdb analysed the PCR reads with MiXCR anew, one entry per CDR3 protein. The table shows hundreds of thousands of distinct CDR3 sequences, with around 40% occurring only once. Points from the study as a whole: Compared with controls, patients had more of roughly 5 TRBV segments, including TRBV5-6, TRBV5-1 and TRBV20-1.

These TCRs' antigens remain unknown. The sample was blood. These TCRs come from a girl between 5 and 17 years old with multiple sclerosis.

The chain couples TRBV6-5 to TRBJ2-7; TRBD1 matches 8 bases. Per the germline V gene, CDR1 is MNHEY and CDR2 is SVGAGI. J lost 0 bases, V lost 7 bases, and 5 bases had no gene match. The CDR3 loop spans 14 amino acids. The CDR3: CASKGQVYSYEQYF. The DNA for the CDR3 is TGTGCCAGCAAGGGACAGGTGTACTCCTACGAGCAGTACTTC.

This clonotype showed up just a few times. V usage is TRBV4-1 and J usage is TRBJ1-2, with D tentatively TRBD1 (6 bases). From germline, CDR1 is MGHRA and CDR2 YSYEKL. V was clipped by 0 bases and J by 0 bases, with 11 bases between them. The CDR3 length is 16 residues. The CDR3, as DNA: TGCGCCAGCAGCCAAGATGGACAGCAAGCTAACTATGGCTACACCTTC. Translation: CASSQDGQQANYGYTF.

The V and J genes are TRBV28 and TRBJ2-1; 12 bases agree with TRBD2. Germline CDR1 and CDR2: MDHEN and SYDVKM. This CDR3 is built from 16 residues. Trimming took 5 bases from V and 6 from J; bases not matched to a gene: 8. Here the CDR3 DNA reads TGTGCCAGCAGTAGACTAGCGGGAGTGCGGGGCAATGAGCAGTTCTTC. It codes for CASSRLAGVRGNEQFF.

This clonotype was found a few times. This chain joins TRBV24-1 and TRBJ2-7; the D gene is possibly TRBD1 (6 bases). The V end was cut by 4 bases, the J end by 4 bases, with 10 bases between. Germline V CDR1 and CDR2: KGHDR, SFDVKD. This CDR3 spans 13 amino acids. DNA for the CDR3: TGTGCCACCAGTGACTCTACAGGGTACGAGCAGTACTTC. Protein: CATSDSTGYEQYF.

The gene calls are TRBV3-1 and TRBJ1-2; D is unresolved. Per germline, CDR1 LGHDT and CDR2 YNNKEL (reference sequence). V shed 2 bases and J shed 5 bases, with 21 bases lying between them. The CDR3 covers 17 residues. The CDR3 nucleotides are TGTGCCAGCAGCCAATTTCGGCCGGGCCCCCTCGGGTATGGCTACACCTTC. It codes for CASSQFRPGPLGYGYTF.

The J gene is TRBJ2-1, the V gene TRBV7-9; D gene ambiguous. V lost 3 bases, J lost 7 bases, and 10 bases lay in between. This CDR3 is 13 amino acids long. The germline V gene encodes CDR1 SEHNR and CDR2 FQNEAQ (reference sequence). This chain's CDR3 is CASSFHPRNEQFF. CDR3 coding DNA: TGTGCCAGCAGCTTCCACCCCCGGAATGAGCAGTTCTTC.

In this sample, this clonotype turned up a few times. The chain employs TRBV19 and TRBJ2-5, with 7 bases identical to TRBD1. The CDR3 is 15 amino acids. CDR1 is LNHDA, CDR2 SQIVND, per germline (reference sequence). Unmatched junction bases numbered 9, after V lost 5 bases and J lost 3 bases. The CDR3 here is CASSLTPGTEETQYF. CDR3 coding DNA: TGTGCCAGTAGTCTGACTCCCGGGACAGAAGAGACCCAGTACTTC. Looking up the rest from reference TRBV19 and TRBJ2-5 gives the full variable domain: DGGITQSPKYLFRKEGQNVTLSCEQNLNHDAMYWYRQDPGQGLRLIYYSQIVNDFQKGDIAEGYSVSREKKESFPLTVTSAQKNPTAFYLCASSLTPGTEETQYFGPGTRLLVL.